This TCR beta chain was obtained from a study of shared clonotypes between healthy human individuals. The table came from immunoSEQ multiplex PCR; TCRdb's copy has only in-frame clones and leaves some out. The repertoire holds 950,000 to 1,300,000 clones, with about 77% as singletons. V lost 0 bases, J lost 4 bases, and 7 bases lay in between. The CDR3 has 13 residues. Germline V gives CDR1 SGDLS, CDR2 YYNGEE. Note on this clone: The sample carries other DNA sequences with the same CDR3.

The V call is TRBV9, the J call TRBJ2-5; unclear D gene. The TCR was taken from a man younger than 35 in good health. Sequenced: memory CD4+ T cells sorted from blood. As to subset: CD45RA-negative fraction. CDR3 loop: CASSVGPGETQYF. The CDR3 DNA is TGTGCCAGCAGCGTAGGGCCCGGAGAGACCCAGTACTTC.